This entry lists 22 T cell receptor beta chains sequenced from one sample in a study of T cells in Graves' hyperthyroidism and ophthalmopathy. RNA transcripts were the template for amplifying TCR beta CDR3 regions. The study used the HTBI primer set for a first-round RT-PCR of the TCR CDR3. TCRdb re-called the multiplex PCR reads through MiXCR, storing one row per CDR3 protein. The repertoire holds 550,000 to 850,000 distinct CDR3 sequences, under 20% seen once, with approximately 16% in the top ten. Sequencing was done on a sample of blood. The source is a woman between 45 and 60 years old with Graves' hyperthyroidism that later progressed to Graves' ophthalmopathy.

This clonotype was counted many times. The chain couples TRBV12-3 or TRBV12-4 to TRBJ1-2, with unresolved D. This CDR3 has 12 amino acids. Trimming left V 6 bases short and J 3 bases short, with 8 bases between. CDR3 loop: CASSLGYYGYTF. DNA of the CDR3: TGTGCCAGCAGCCTAGGCTACTATGGCTACACCTTC.

There are many counts of this clonotype. The CDR3 loop reads CSARVTGPNNEQFF. DNA for the CDR3: TGCAGTGCTAGGGTGACAGGGCCGAACAATGAGCAGTTCTTC. J is TRBJ2-1 and V is TRBV20-1; 7 bases are a match to TRBD1. Germline trimming cut 3 bases from V and 5 bases from J; bases unmatched to any gene: 7. The CDR3 runs to 14 residues. CDR1 DFQATT and CDR2 SNEGSKA come from the germline V gene (reference sequence).

This clonotype has just a few counts. The chain joins TRBV5-1 to TRBJ1-1; 8 bases map to TRBD1. The germline gives CDR1 SGHRS, CDR2 YFSETQ. The CDR3 has 18 residues. J lost 0 bases, V lost 0 bases, and 10 bases had no gene match. CDR3 sequence reads: CASSLEDRGPTMNTEAFF. The CDR3 DNA is TGCGCCAGCAGCTTGGAAGACAGGGGACCGACGATGAACACTGAAGCTTTCTTT.

The gene calls are TRBV7-6 and TRBJ2-2, with D hard to call. The V and J ends lost 5 bases and 3 bases respectively, with 7 bases between them. Germline assignment: CDR1 SGHVS and CDR2 FNYEAQ. The CDR3 sequence is 13 residues long. Here the CDR3 reads CASSASYTGELFF. As DNA, the CDR3 is TGTGCCAGCAGCGCGAGCTACACCGGGGAGCTGTTTTTT.

This clonotype was seen a few times. J is TRBJ2-6 and V is TRBV30, with a possible D match to TRBD2 (5 bases). The CDR3 extends over 16 amino acids. V lost 0 bases to trimming and J lost 7 bases, with 16 bases between them. Germline V gene sequence: CDR1 GTSNPN, CDR2 SVGIG (reference sequence). The CDR3: CAWSVPGFVVANVLTF. For the CDR3, the DNA is TGTGCCTGGAGTGTACCGGGGTTTGTAGTTGCCAACGTCCTGACTTTC.

Ten or more counts support this clonotype. This sequence joins TRBV11-2 and TRBJ1-2; 7 bases are a match to TRBD1. This CDR3 region has 16 residues. The junction had 11 bases not matched to a gene; V was cut back by 0 bases and J by 7 bases. Germline-derived CDR1 and CDR2 are SGHAT and FQNNGV. CDR3 in amino acids: CASSLDSHQGGGGYTF. CDR3 nucleotides: TGTGCCAGCAGCTTAGATAGCCATCAGGGGGGTGGTGGCTACACCTTC.

A few counts support this clonotype. The chain employs TRBV27 and TRBJ2-7; D not certain. Deletions cut 2 bases from V and 3 bases from J, with 8 bases between. The CDR3 loop spans 13 amino acids. Germline values: CDR1 MNHEY, CDR2 SMNVEV (reference sequence). The DNA of the CDR3 is TGTGCCAGCAGTTTAGGTTTCAACTACGAGCAGTACTTC. As protein: CASSLGFNYEQYF.

There are many counts of this clonotype. The chain combines TRBV7-3 with TRBJ2-3; the match to TRBD2 covers 8 bases. From germline, CDR1 is SGHTA and CDR2 FQGTGA. This CDR3 is built from 16 residues. Unmatched junction bases numbered 7, after V lost 5 bases and J lost 0 bases. CDR3 in DNA: TGTGCCAGCAGCCCAGCGGGGGCCGCGAGCACAGATACGCAGTATTTT. Its protein product is CASSPAGAASTDTQYF.

The chain joins TRBV3-1 to TRBJ1-5, with no clear D. Germline CDR1 is LGHDT and CDR2 is YNNKEL (reference sequence). V was pared by 1 base and J by 2 bases, with 9 bases between. The CDR3 runs 15 residues. Written as DNA, the CDR3 is TGTGCCAGCAGCCAAGGGCGACAACGCAATCAGCCCCAGCATTTT. Translated, it gives CASSQGRQRNQPQHF.

The chain links TRBV27 to TRBJ2-3, with a weak D call TRBD2 (6 bases). V lost 6 bases to trimming and J lost 2 bases, with 21 bases between them. CDR1 is MNHEY, CDR2 SMNVEV, per germline (reference sequence). The CDR3 contains 17 residues. The CDR3 loop is CASRRNSLGTHTDTQYF. In DNA, the CDR3 is TGTGCCAGCAGGCGGAATTCCCTCGGGACTCACACAGATACGCAGTATTTT.

This clonotype came up many times. The chain has TRBV3-1 and TRBJ1-1; a possible D gene is TRBD1 (5 bases). Per the germline V gene, CDR1 is LGHDT and CDR2 is YNNKEL (reference sequence). The CDR3 extends over 16 amino acids. V lost 2 bases to trimming and J lost 1 base, with 14 bases between them. The DNA for the CDR3 is TGTGCCAGCAGCCAACTCCCGACAGCCAGGAACACTGAAGCTTTCTTT. Translated, it gives CASSQLPTARNTEAFF.

Only a few counts were recorded for this clonotype. The chain links TRBV20-1 to TRBJ2-1; 7 nucleotides line up with TRBD2. Germline assignment: CDR1 DFQATT and CDR2 SNEGSKA (reference sequence). V lost 6 bases, J lost 6 bases, and 14 bases stayed unmatched. The CDR3 sequence is 15 residues long. CDR3 bases: TGCAGTGCGGGGGGGGTGCGGGGGAGATTCAATGAGCAGTTCTTC. Its protein is CSAGGVRGRFNEQFF.

This clonotype was detected many times. The V call is TRBV11-2, the J call TRBJ1-2; D is unclear. Germline-derived CDR1 and CDR2 are SGHAT and FQNNGV. This CDR3 comprises 14 residues. The V end was cut by 3 bases, the J end by 4 bases, with 12 bases between. CDR3 residues: CASSFDGVSYGYTF. CDR3 bases: TGTGCCAGCAGCTTCGATGGGGTGAGCTATGGCTACACCTTC. The full variable domain, with the rest looked up from reference TRBV11-2 and TRBJ1-2, is EAGVAQSPRYKIIEKRQSVAFWCNPISGHATLYWYQQILGQGPKLLIQFQNNGVVDDSQLPKDRFSAERLKGVDSTLKIQPAKLEDSAVYLCASSFDGVSYGYTFGSGTRLTVV.

Many counts were recorded for this clonotype. This chain links TRBV6-1 with TRBJ1-2; a weak D match, TRBD1 (6 bases). The CDR3 runs 13 residues. V lost 6 bases to trimming and J lost 4 bases, with 12 bases between them. Per germline, CDR1 MNHNS and CDR2 SASEGT. CDR3 protein: CASREDRRYGYTF. The CDR3 nucleotides read TGTGCCAGCAGAGAGGACAGACGCTATGGCTACACCTTC.

In this sample, this clonotype turned up many times. This rearrangement joins TRBV12-5 to TRBJ2-3, with 8 nucleotides matching TRBD2. Germline values: CDR1 LGHNT, CDR2 FRNRAP. CDR3 length: 17 residues. The J segment lost 0 bases and the V segment lost 0 bases, leaving 5 bases of the junction unmatched. As DNA, the CDR3 is TGTGCTAGTGGTTTGGTACTCGGGGGGGGGAGCACAGATACGCAGTATTTT. It is translated as CASGLVLGGGSTDTQYF.

This clonotype was picked up a small number of times. The chain recombines TRBV4-1 with TRBJ2-7; 8 bases align to TRBD1. V shed 3 bases and J 2 bases; nucleotides not matched to a gene: 12. CDR1 and CDR2 from the germline V gene are MGHRA and YSYEKL. This CDR3 comprises 17 residues. CDR3 amino acids: CASSHSDRADNTYEQYF. CDR3 DNA: TGCGCCAGCAGCCACTCGGACAGGGCCGATAATACCTACGAGCAGTACTTC.

This clonotype was seen repeatedly, ten times or more. The chain employs TRBV18 and TRBJ2-1; 8 bases match TRBD1. The CDR3 is 15 amino acids. The germline CDR1 and CDR2 sequences are KGHSH and LQKENI. Trimming took 5 bases from V and 3 from J; bases not matched to a gene: 6. The CDR3 DNA follows: TGTGCCAGCTCATCGGACAGGGACGTCTACAATGAGCAGTTCTTC. This gives the protein CASSSDRDVYNEQFF.

This clonotype was seen a handful of times. The V gene is TRBV3-1, the J gene TRBJ1-6; D ambiguous. CDR1 is LGHDT, CDR2 YNNKEL, per germline (reference sequence). This CDR3 is built from 16 residues. The ends were cut back, 1 base at V and 5 bases at J, with 12 bases in the middle. CDR3 sequence reads: CASSQVMAQNNSPLHF. The CDR3 DNA reads as TGTGCCAGCAGCCAAGTTATGGCACAGAATAATTCACCCCTCCACTTT. Based on the CDR3 plus reference TRBV3-1 and TRBJ1-6, the full variable domain is DTAVSQTPKYLVTQMGNDKSIKCEQNLGHDTMYWYKQDSKKFLKIMFSYNNKELIINETVPNRFSPKSPDKAHLNLHINSLELGDSAVYFCASSQVMAQNNSPLHFGNGTRLTVT.

This clonotype was recorded many times. V gene TRBV5-1 combines with J gene TRBJ2-3; D is undetermined. This CDR3 has 15 residues. Trimming removed 0 bases at V and 0 bases at J, with 8 bases between. CDR1 is SGHRS and CDR2 is YFSETQ in the germline V gene. CDR3: CASSLAETSTDTQYF. The CDR3, as DNA: TGCGCCAGCAGCTTGGCCGAAACTAGCACAGATACGCAGTATTTT. The full variable domain, with the rest looked up from reference TRBV5-1 and TRBJ2-3, is KAGVTQTPRYLIKTRGQQVTLSCSPISGHRSVSWYQQTPGQGLQFLFEYFSETQRNKGNFPGRFSGRQFSNSRSEMNVSTLELGDSALYLCASSLAETSTDTQYFGPGTRLTVL.

In its sample, this clonotype was seen many times. This rearrangement joins TRBV11-2 to TRBJ2-3; 7 positions match TRBD1. After removal of 5 bases from V and 1 base from J, the junction contained 21 bases not matched to a gene. The germline CDR1 and CDR2 sequences are SGHAT and FQNNGV. This CDR3 has 20 residues. The CDR3 reads CASSGLGGAGVFRGTDTQYF. Here the CDR3 DNA reads TGTGCCAGCAGCGGATTAGGGGGCGCAGGGGTTTTTCGGGGCACAGATACGCAGTATTTT.

The chain links TRBV25-1 to TRBJ1-2; 7 positions agree with TRBD1. Trimming at V came to 7 bases and at J to 4 bases, leaving 12 bases not matched to a gene. The CDR3 runs 15 residues. CDR1 MGHDK and CDR2 SYGVNS come from the germline V gene. In DNA form, the CDR3 reads TGTGCCAGCACCAAACGGGGACAGCCCCGCTATGGCTACACCTTC. It specifies CASTKRGQPRYGYTF.

This clonotype was found many times. The chain joins TRBV5-1 to TRBJ1-5; tentatively, D is TRBD1 (5 bases). The CDR3 totals 13 residues. The V end lost 4 bases, the J end lost 6 bases, and 11 bases lay between the germline ends. The V gene's germline CDR1 is SGHRS and CDR2 YFSETQ. CDR3 region: CASSRDAGQPQHF. In DNA, the CDR3 is TGCGCCAGCAGCCGGGACGCCGGTCAGCCCCAGCATTTT.